This T cell receptor (beta chain) was captured by sequencing in a study of cytomegalovirus exposure and HLA in healthy donors. Study-wide results and caveats: As a later analysis showed, a missense DCLRE1C variant was linked to trimming of TCR beta V- and J-genes.

13 Jbeta primers and 60 Vbeta primers were used for the PCR. In the authors' methods: Among the unique TCR beta chains that a later analysis counted, about 85 million in all, approximately 12 million were shared. The method was immunoSEQ multiplex PCR; TCRdb's version includes in-frame clones alone and lacks a portion of them. V and J calls plus clone size are reproduced from that table; the DNA served to infer D and trimming. The top ten clones hold approximately 12% of a sample with some 81,000 clones, about three quarters of them seen once. As regards this clone: The target antigen is unknown.

CDR1 and CDR2 from the germline V gene are SQVTM and ANQGSEA. Trimming stripped 5 bases from V and 4 bases from J, with 17 bases between. The CDR3 extends over 14 amino acids. Sequences were obtained from PBMCs. This chain connects TRBV29-1 to TRBJ1-1, with unresolved D. This sequence originates from a woman between 35 and 50 years old in good health and CMV-seropositive. The DNA of the CDR3 is TGCAGCGTTCCAGCCGAGGGATTGGGCACTGAAGCTTTCTTT. This translates into CSVPAEGLGTEAFF. Looking up the rest from reference TRBV29-1 and TRBJ1-1 gives the full variable domain: SAVISQKPSRDICQRGTSLTIQCQVDSQVTMMFWYRQQPGQSLTLIATANQGSEATYESGFVIDKFPISRPNLTFSTLTVSNMSPEDSSIYLCSVPAEGLGTEAFFGQGTRLTVV.